Included here is one T cell receptor (beta chain) sequence, with context. Antigen specificity is unknown. Clones were read by immunoSEQ multiplex PCR, and TCRdb kept only the in-frame ones, dropping some. The sample shows about 60,000 clones, 85% to 95% of them seen only once. The CDR3 has 15 residues. CDR1 SEHNR and CDR2 FQNEAQ come from the germline V gene (reference sequence). V dropped 1 base and J dropped 2 bases, with 6 bases sitting between them. The time point: cycle 4 day 1 (C4D1), after less than 7 weeks of nivolumab. Each patient relapsed following autologous stem cell transplantation, and prior brentuximab vedotin exposure differed. This entry belongs to a study of PD-1 blockade in classical Hodgkin lymphoma. Overall study findings and caveats: There remain no defined causes for the repertoire differences, which possibly reflect disease activity or prior therapy. Baseline diversity in complete responders resembled that of newly diagnosed patients. Newly diagnosed patients were reported to exhibit reduced baseline TCR diversity relative to healthy donors.

The sample consisted of peripheral blood mononuclear cells (PBMCs), taken before the fourth cycle of nivolumab. The J gene is TRBJ2-6, the V gene TRBV7-9, with D unclear. The receptor was isolated from a human donor with classical Hodgkin lymphoma. The CDR3 reads CASSLGQAGANVLTF. The CDR3 DNA follows: TGTGCCAGCAGCTTAGGTCAGGCTGGGGCCAACGTCCTGACTTTC.